This TCR beta chain was captured in a study of response to subunit inactivated influenza vaccine. TCRdb reprocessed the RT-PCR reads via MiXCR and lists one record per CDR3 protein. The sample lists 650,000 to 850,000 distinct CDR3 sequences; around 14% were seen once. In germline, CDR1 is SEHNR, CDR2 FQNEAQ (reference sequence). Between the trimmed V and J ends, which lost 2 bases and 4 bases, there was a span of 14 bases. The CDR3 consists of 16 residues. With regard to this clonotype: The antigen remains unidentified.

Findings of the study overall: New T cells are recruited in small numbers by each seasonal influenza vaccination, according to the authors' suggestion.

The sequence came from a man aged 50-60 years who received an inactivated influenza vaccine. This chain joins TRBV7-9 and TRBJ2-2; D perhaps matches TRBD2 (5 bases). The specimen comprised PBMCs from blood, sampled approximately 15 days before vaccination. The CDR3 DNA sequence: TGTGCCAGCAGCTTATTCCCCGGGAAGGGCACCGGGGAGCTGTTTTTT. Translating gives CASSLFPGKGTGELFF.